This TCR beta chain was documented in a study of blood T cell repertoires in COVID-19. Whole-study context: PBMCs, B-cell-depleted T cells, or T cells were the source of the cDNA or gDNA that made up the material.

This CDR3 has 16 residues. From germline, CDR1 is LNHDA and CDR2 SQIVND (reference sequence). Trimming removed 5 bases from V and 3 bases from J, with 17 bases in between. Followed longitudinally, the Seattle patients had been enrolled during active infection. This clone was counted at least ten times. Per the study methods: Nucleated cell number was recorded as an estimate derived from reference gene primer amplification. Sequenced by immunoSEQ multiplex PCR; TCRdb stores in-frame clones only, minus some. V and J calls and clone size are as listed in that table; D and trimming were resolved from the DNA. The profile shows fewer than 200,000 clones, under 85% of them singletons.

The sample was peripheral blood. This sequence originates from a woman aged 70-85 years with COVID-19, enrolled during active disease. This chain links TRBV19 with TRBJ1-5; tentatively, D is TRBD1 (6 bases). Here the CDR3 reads CASSPHRDRPNQPQHF. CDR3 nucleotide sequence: TGTGCCAGTAGTCCCCACAGGGATCGTCCCAATCAGCCCCAGCATTTT.